These 17 T cell receptor beta chains came from one sample sequenced in a study of blood T cells in healthy people across ages. The authors ran a second PCR of about 7 to 11 cycles using a sample-barcoded 5' primer and a J-beta primer mix. Each CDR3 protein gets one entry after TCRdb re-called the 5' RACE reads with MiXCR. In the table there are hundreds of thousands of distinct CDR3 sequences, approximately 60% of which are singletons. The sequenced material came from blood. The source of these receptors is a man aged 40-49 years in good health.

The chain employs TRBV7-9 and TRBJ2-7; TRBD2 might be the D (6 bases). The CDR3 has 14 amino acids. Germline V CDR1 and CDR2: SEHNR, FQNEAQ (reference sequence). V was shortened by 2 bases and J by 4 bases, with 12 bases between the two germline ends. The DNA for the CDR3 is TGTGCCAGCAGCTTAATCGGGAGTAAGTACGAGCAGTACTTC. Translated, it gives CASSLIGSKYEQYF.

In DNA, the CDR3 is TGTGCCAGCAGCTTATCGGACAGGGAAAATGAAAAACTGTTTTTT. Amino acid sequence: CASSLSDRENEKLFF. The chain employs TRBV7-2 and TRBJ1-4; 8 bases map to TRBD1. Per the germline V gene, CDR1 is SGHTA and CDR2 is FQGNSA. This CDR3 has 15 residues. Unmatched junction bases numbered 4, after V lost 2 bases and J lost 5 bases.

In this sample, this clonotype turned up once. The genes are TRBV27 and TRBJ1-5; weak D call: TRBD1 (5 bases). V was trimmed by 6 bases and J by 8 bases, leaving 17 bases between them. The CDR3 is made up of 14 amino acids. Germline values: CDR1 MNHEY, CDR2 SMNVEV (reference sequence). The CDR3 reads CASSRDGGQKPQHF. As DNA, the CDR3 is TGTGCCAGCAGCCGGGACGGGGGTCAAAAGCCCCAGCATTTT.

The CDR3 protein is CSVGLAGGGQYF. CDR3 coding DNA: TGCAGCGTAGGACTAGCGGGAGGTGGGCAGTACTTC. The chain employs TRBV29-1 and TRBJ2-7, with 14 positions matching TRBD2. This CDR3 spans 12 amino acids. Germline V gene data show CDR1 as SQVTM and CDR2 as ANQGSEA. V shed 6 bases and J 9 bases; nucleotides not matched to a gene: 4.

J is TRBJ1-2 and V is TRBV9; possibly TRBD1 for D (6 bases). Germline CDR1 is SGDLS and CDR2 is YYNGEE. V was trimmed by 1 base and J by 4 bases, leaving 11 bases between them. The CDR3 has 14 amino acids. In DNA form, the CDR3 reads TGTGCCAGCAGCGTATCGGGGGCCCCCTATGGCTACACCTTC. Its translation: CASSVSGAPYGYTF.

V is TRBV7-9 and J is TRBJ1-2; D may be TRBD1 (5 bases). V was trimmed by 5 bases and J by 8 bases, leaving 15 bases between them. CDR3 size: 13 residues. The germline V gene encodes CDR1 SEHNR and CDR2 FQNEAQ (reference sequence). CDR3 bases: TGTGCCAGCAGCGTATCGGGGCCTATCGGCTACACCTTC. This translates into CASSVSGPIGYTF.

A few counts support this clonotype. This sequence joins TRBV7-3 and TRBJ2-1, with D maybe TRBD2 (5 bases). The germline V gene encodes CDR1 SGHTA and CDR2 FQGTGA. The CDR3 contains 15 residues. V shed 3 bases and J shed 0 bases, with 9 bases lying between them. CDR3 sequence reads: CASSFMSGSYNEQFF. CDR3 DNA sequence: TGTGCCAGCAGCTTTATGAGCGGCTCCTACAATGAGCAGTTCTTC.

In the case of this clonotype: One junction end disagrees with the germline gene, perhaps due to a read error. The CDR3, as DNA: TGCGCCAGCGGTGAGGGCAATCTAAGCAATCAGCCCCAGCATTTT. Residues: CASGEGNLSNQPQHF. The chain combines TRBV10-2 with TRBJ1-5, with D unresolved. The CDR3 is 15 amino acids. Germline V gives CDR1 WSHSY, CDR2 SAAADI.

This chain uses TRBV15 with TRBJ1-2, with no clear D. This CDR3 contains 14 residues. Per germline, CDR1 LNHNV and CDR2 YYDKDF (reference sequence). Trimming cost V 0 bases and J 8 bases, with 13 bases left between them. The CDR3 DNA follows: TGTGCCACCAGCAGAGATATCGGGGTAGAGGGCTACACCTTC. Translation: CATSRDIGVEGYTF.

The chain recombines TRBV5-1 with TRBJ2-5; 8 bases are shared with TRBD1. This CDR3 spans 15 amino acids. The trim removed 0 bases at V and 4 bases at J, leaving 5 bases unmatched. The germline gives CDR1 SGHRS, CDR2 YFSETQ. The CDR3 region is CASSLGQGFGETQYF. In DNA form, the CDR3 reads TGCGCCAGCAGCTTGGGACAGGGGTTCGGAGAGACCCAGTACTTC.

This chain joins TRBV29-1 and TRBJ1-2, with D maybe TRBD1 (6 bases). V lost 2 bases and J lost 0, with 19 bases in between. CDR1 SQVTM and CDR2 ANQGSEA come from the germline V gene. This CDR3 comprises 17 residues. CDR3 loop: CSVESGQLKTTNYGYTF. CDR3 nucleotide sequence: TGCAGCGTTGAATCCGGACAGCTTAAAACTACTAACTATGGCTACACCTTC.

The rearrangement links TRBV9 to TRBJ2-1; the match to TRBD2 covers 10 bases. The germline V gene has CDR1 SGDLS and CDR2 YYNGEE. V lost 0 bases to trimming and J lost 0 bases; unmatched junction nucleotides: 9. This CDR3 region has 19 residues. For the CDR3, the DNA is TGTGCCAGCAGCGTAGATAAGGGTAGCGGGAGGAGCTCCTACAATGAGCAGTTCTTC. Its protein is CASSVDKGSGRSSYNEQFF.

The chain carries TRBV20-1 and TRBJ1-1; no clear D gene. Per germline, CDR1 DFQATT and CDR2 SNEGSKA (reference sequence). V lost 1 base, J lost 7 bases, and 19 bases lay in between. This CDR3 contains 15 residues. The CDR3 nucleotides read TGCAGTGCTAGAGTAGGAGGTCGGCGCCGCAATGAAGCTTTCTTT. Translation gives CSARVGGRRRNEAFF.

DNA for the CDR3: TGTGCCAGCAGTACGGGAGGGACTAGCCCCACAGATACGCAGTATTTT. This codes for CASSTGGTSPTDTQYF. The chain has TRBV6-6 and TRBJ2-3; 9 bases map to TRBD2. CDR1 and CDR2 from the germline V gene are MNHNY and SVGAGI (reference sequence). J lost 2 bases, V lost 5 bases, and 8 bases had no gene match. This CDR3 has 16 residues.

This chain connects TRBV5-6 to TRBJ1-6; 7 bases agree with TRBD1. After removal of 4 bases from V and 8 bases from J, the junction contained 12 bases not matched to a gene. The CDR3 contains 16 residues. The germline V gene has CDR1 SGHDT and CDR2 YYEEEE. The CDR3 DNA reads TGTGCCAGCAGCCCCGCTCAGACAGGGTCGGATTCACCCCTCCACTTT. It is translated as CASSPAQTGSDSPLHF.

The gene calls are TRBV6-2 or TRBV6-3 and TRBJ1-1; D unresolved. The CDR3 is 14 amino acids. Trimming cost V 5 bases and J 5 bases, with 15 bases left between them. In germline, CDR1 is MNHEY, CDR2 SVGEGT. This CDR3 is CASSKEGFETEAFF. CDR3 bases: TGTGCCAGCAGTAAGGAGGGTTTTGAAACTGAAGCTTTCTTT.

The chain links TRBV20-1 to TRBJ2-3; D unresolved. The CDR3 sequence is 14 residues long. V lost 1 base and J lost 0, with 8 bases in between. In germline, CDR1 is DFQATT, CDR2 SNEGSKA (reference sequence). The CDR3 coding sequence is TGCAGTGCTAGAGCTCCGGGTAGCACAGATACGCAGTATTTT. Amino acids: CSARAPGSTDTQYF.